These 9 T cell receptor beta chains were all obtained from the same sample, sequenced in a study of type 1 and type 2 diabetes patients. Genomic DNA was the PCR template. Multiplex PCR with 30 forward and 13 reverse primers amplified the TCR beta CDR3. TCRdb used MiXCR to reprocess the multiplex PCR reads, holding one entry per CDR3 protein. Found here are about 290,000 distinct CDR3 sequences, 40% to 50% of them singletons; the top ten hold roughly 13%. The sample was peripheral blood mononuclear cells (PBMCs). These receptors were collected from a man between 18 and 29 years old with type 2 diabetes.

In this sample, this clonotype turned up many times. The chain joins TRBV25-1 to TRBJ2-5; D uncertain. Germline CDR1 and CDR2: MGHDK and SYGVNS. This CDR3 has 13 amino acids. Trimming left V 8 bases short and J 4 bases short, with 14 bases between. The CDR3 here is CASSATVRETQYF. DNA for the CDR3: TGTGCCAGCTCCGCCACAGTTCGAGAGACCCAGTACTTC.

On this clonotype: Just one base apart from a much larger clone, this may be a read error. CDR3 protein: CASPGFDSPLHF. The CDR3 DNA reads as TGTGCCTCTCCAGGGTTCGATTCACCCCTCCACTTT. The chain has TRBV30 and TRBJ1-6; a weak D match, TRBD1 (5 bases). This CDR3 region has 12 residues. V lost 7 bases, J lost 8 bases, and 12 bases lay in between. Germline values: CDR1 GTSNPN, CDR2 SVGIG (reference sequence).

The V gene is TRBV12-5, the J gene TRBJ2-7; 8 positions match TRBD1. This CDR3 is built from 13 residues. The germline CDR1 and CDR2 sequences are LGHNT and FRNRAP. The V gene end was trimmed by 6 bases and the J gene end by 5 bases; junction bases not matched to a gene: 6. The CDR3 coding sequence is TGTGCTAGTGGACCTGGACAGGGAGACGAGCAGTACTTC. It encodes CASGPGQGDEQYF.

This chain joins TRBV5-1 and TRBJ1-6; maybe TRBD1 (5 bases). Germline CDR1 is SGHRS and CDR2 is YFSETQ. CDR3 size: 12 residues. V lost 7 bases and J lost 8, with 10 bases in between. The CDR3 nucleotides are TGCGCCAGCGGGACGGAAGATTCACCCCTCCACTTT. This codes for CASGTEDSPLHF.

The chain uses TRBV7-8 and TRBJ2-7; D ambiguous. CDR1 and CDR2 (germline): SGHVS, FQNEAQ. V lost 2 bases and J 4 bases, leaving 15 bases between the germline ends. The CDR3 has 15 amino acids. This CDR3 is CASSLIGGESYEQYF. The DNA of the CDR3 is TGTGCCAGCAGCTTAATAGGTGGAGAAAGTTACGAGCAGTACTTC.

This clonotype was counted only a few times. V gene TRBV30 combines with J gene TRBJ2-7; D is tentatively TRBD1 or TRBD2 (7 bases each). The CDR3 covers 12 residues. Trimming stripped 0 bases from V and 11 bases from J, with 14 bases between. In germline, CDR1 is GTSNPN, CDR2 SVGIG (reference sequence). The CDR3 loop reads CAWSVFRGGKYF. In nucleotides, the CDR3 is TGTGCCTGGAGTGTATTCAGGGGGGGAAAGTACTTC.

This clonotype was seen a handful of times. The gene calls are TRBV28 and TRBJ1-2; D remains ambiguous. Germline loops: CDR1 MDHEN, CDR2 SYDVKM. This CDR3 is built from 13 residues. The V gene lost 7 bases and the J gene lost 4 bases, with 13 bases spanning the gap. CDR3 amino acids: CASTTEQFYGYTF. CDR3 nucleotides: TGTGCCAGCACAACGGAGCAGTTCTATGGCTACACCTTC.

This clonotype was counted once. The junction differs from germline at one of its ends, possibly a read error. The chain recombines TRBV7-8 with TRBJ2-5; D is possibly TRBD1 (5 bases). Germline V CDR1 and CDR2: SGHVS, FQNEAQ. This CDR3 comprises 11 residues. In DNA form, the CDR3 reads TGTGCCAGCAGCCAGGACAATGAGCTGTTCTTC. Amino acid sequence: CASSQDNELFF.

V and J are TRBV20-1 and TRBJ1-1; weak D call: TRBD1 (5 bases). The V end was cut by 0 bases, the J end by 0 bases, with 14 bases between. The length of the CDR3 is 16 residues. Germline CDR1 is DFQATT and CDR2 is SNEGSKA (reference sequence). CDR3 in DNA: TGCAGTGCTAGAGATAACCTCGGCAGGGTGAACACTGAAGCTTTCTTT. Translated, it gives CSARDNLGRVNTEAFF.